Listed below are T cell receptor beta chains from one sample, sequenced in a study of cytomegalovirus exposure and HLA in healthy donors. Sequencing was performed with immunoSEQ multiplex PCR; in TCRdb, only in-frame clones are kept and a portion is missing. The sample lists around 120,000 clones, around four fifths occurring once. Sequenced sample: PBMCs. These receptors were collected from a man between 60 and 70 years old in good health and CMV-seropositive. CDR3s include the opening cysteine and the closing phenylalanine or tryptophan. A D gene is named only where the DNA matches it firmly. Clone size appears in some rows only: once, few, many, or a class for an expanded clone.

abundance,v_gene,d_gene,j_gene,CDR3aa,CDR3nt
NA,TRBV5-1,NA,TRBJ2-3,CAGSLGGASPDTQYF,TGCGCCGGCAGCTTAGGGGGGGCGAGCCCAGATACGCAGTATTTT
NA,TRBV19,TRBD1,TRBJ2-3,CASSTTGGTTDTQYF,TGTGCCAGTAGTACGACAGGGGGCACCACAGATACGCAGTATTTT
once,TRBV29-1,NA,TRBJ2-5,CSVLGGGQETQYF,TGCAGCGTCCTAGGTGGAGGTCAAGAGACCCAGTACTTC
NA,TRBV7-9,NA,TRBJ2-7,CASSFGRDEQYF,TGTGCCAGCAGCTTTGGCAGGGACGAGCAGTACTTC
NA,TRBV27,TRBD1,TRBJ2-1,CASSYDRERQFF,TGTGCCAGCAGTTACGACAGGGAGAGGCAGTTCTTC
NA,TRBV5-6,NA,TRBJ1-2,CASSRGSNYGYTF,TGTGCCAGCAGTCGAGGGTCCAACTATGGCTACACCTTC
once,TRBV6-6,TRBD1,TRBJ2-4,CASSLVGQGIKNIQYF,TGTGCCAGCAGTCTGGTAGGACAGGGCATCAAAAACATTCAGTACTTC
NA,TRBV5-8,NA,TRBJ1-1,CASSLDRSRNTEAFF,TGTGCCAGCAGCTTGGACAGAAGCAGGAACACTGAAGCTTTCTTT
once,TRBV7-8,NA,TRBJ1-5,CASSLDWRGRGQPQHF,TGTGCCAGCAGCTTAGACTGGCGGGGGCGGGGTCAGCCCCAGCATTTT
NA,TRBV15,TRBD1,TRBJ1-2,CATSADRGAVYGYTF,TGTGCCACCAGCGCCGACAGGGGGGCGGTGTATGGCTACACCTTC
few,TRBV5-1,TRBD1,TRBJ1-4,CASSSRGATNEKLFF,TGCGCCAGCAGCTCCAGGGGGGCAACTAATGAAAAACTGTTTTTT
NA,TRBV7-9,TRBD1,TRBJ2-5,CASSLGRQGMWETQYF,TGTGCCAGCAGCTTGGGCCGACAGGGAATGTGGGAGACCCAGTACTTC
NA,TRBV5-1,TRBD1,TRBJ1-1,CASSPLGQRNTEAFF,TGCGCCAGCAGCCCCTTGGGACAGAGGAACACTGAAGCTTTCTTT
NA,TRBV5-1,NA,TRBJ2-1,CASSGIASYNEQFF,TGCGCCAGCAGCGGGATAGCGTCCTACAATGAGCAGTTCTTC
once,TRBV29-1,NA,TRBJ1-4,CSVGLGEKLFF,TGCAGCGTTGGGCTGGGCGAAAAACTGTTTTTT
NA,TRBV27,TRBD2,TRBJ2-1,CASSKETSLTYNEQFF,TGTGCCAGCAGCAAGGAGACTAGCCTTACCTACAATGAGCAGTTCTTC
NA,TRBV19,TRBD1,TRBJ1-1,CASSIGPGGFVTEAFF,TGTGCCAGTAGTATAGGCCCAGGGGGGTTTGTCACTGAAGCTTTCTTT
few,TRBV6-5,NA,TRBJ1-1,CASSRLREKAFF,TGTGCCAGCAGCCGCTTGCGGGAGAAAGCTTTCTTT
NA,TRBV5-1,NA,TRBJ1-1,CASSLSLMTRLNTEAFF,TGCGCCAGCAGCCTTTCCCTTATGACACGGCTGAACACTGAAGCTTTCTTT
few,TRBV21-1,NA,TRBJ1-1,CASSKGPRGSLNTEAFF,TGTGCCAGCAGCAAAGGGCCTCGAGGCTCCCTGAACACTGAAGCTTTCTTT
NA,TRBV6-1,TRBD2,TRBJ2-3,CASRTSGTDTQYF,TGTGCCAGCAGGACTAGCGGCACAGATACGCAGTATTTT
NA,TRBV28,NA,TRBJ1-1,CASSLPNMNEAFF,TGTGCCAGCAGTTTACCCAACATGAATGAAGCTTTCTTT
NA,TRBV6-1,TRBD1,TRBJ2-2,CASSAFLTGNSGELFF,TGTGCCAGCAGTGCATTCCTGACAGGGAATTCCGGGGAGCTGTTTTTT
few,TRBV6-1,NA,TRBJ1-6,CASSGEAGLTNSPLHF,TGTGCCAGCAGTGGGGAGGCAGGTCTAACTAATTCACCCCTCCACTTT
few,TRBV5-1,TRBD1,TRBJ2-7,CASSGTENYEQYF,TGCGCCAGCTCCGGGACAGAGAATTACGAGCAGTACTTC
few,TRBV12-5,TRBD1,TRBJ1-5,CASGDRTGGMGRGNQPQHF,TGTGCTAGTGGAGACAGGACAGGGGGCATGGGTAGAGGCAATCAGCCCCAGCATTTT
NA,TRBV18,TRBD1,TRBJ1-2,CASSLGQGRSFYGYTF,TGTGCCAGCTCACTTGGACAGGGCCGGAGTTTTTATGGCTACACCTTC
NA,TRBV28,TRBD2,TRBJ2-7,CASSLGLAGGEQYF,TGTGCCAGCAGTTTGGGACTAGCGGGAGGTGAGCAGTACTTC
NA,TRBV29-1,NA,TRBJ1-2,CSAGREGVGYTF,TGCAGCGCCGGACGAGAGGGCGTGGGCTACACCTTC
NA,TRBV5-1,NA,TRBJ2-1,CASSLDQRYNEQFF,TGCGCCAGCAGCCTCGACCAGCGGTACAATGAGCAGTTCTTC
few,TRBV2,NA,TRBJ1-2,CASSRQLNYGYTF,TGTGCCAGCAGTCGACAGTTGAACTATGGCTACACCTTC
NA,TRBV27,TRBD1,TRBJ1-1,CASSLSQINRGTEAFF,TGTGCCAGCAGTCTCTCCCAAATCAACAGGGGAACTGAGGCTTTCTTT
NA,TRBV7-6,TRBD1,TRBJ1-3,CASSLAAGTGHGNTIYF,TGTGCCAGCAGCTTAGCGGCCGGGACAGGGCATGGAAACACCATATATTTT
NA,TRBV9,TRBD2,TRBJ2-3,CASSTTSGGTGTQYF,TGTGCCAGCAGTACCACTAGCGGGGGTACGGGTACGCAGTATTTT
NA,TRBV30,NA,TRBJ1-6,CAWTQQTYYNSPLHF,TGTGCCTGGACCCAACAGACCTACTATAATTCACCCCTCCACTTT
NA,TRBV2,TRBD1,TRBJ2-1,CASSADRVPNEQFF,TGTGCCAGCAGCGCTGACAGGGTCCCCAATGAGCAGTTCTTC
NA,TRBV6-1,NA,TRBJ2-5,CASSEQEGGQETQYF,TGTGCCAGCAGTGAACAAGAGGGCGGCCAAGAGACCCAGTACTTC
NA,TRBV5-1,NA,TRBJ2-7,CASSHTGSAYEQYF,TGCGCCAGCAGCCATACAGGGAGCGCCTACGAGCAGTACTTC
once,TRBV5-1,NA,TRBJ2-3,CASSRAGRTTDTQYF,TGCGCCAGCAGCCGGGCGGGGAGAACCACAGATACGCAGTATTTT
NA,TRBV7-6,NA,TRBJ2-3,CASSLGQPLTTDTQYF,TGTGCCAGCAGCCTCGGACAGCCCTTGACGACAGATACGCAGTATTTT
few,TRBV11-2,NA,TRBJ2-6,CASSPLGGGANVLTF,TGTGCCAGCAGCCCCCTAGGAGGGGGGGCCAACGTCCTGACTTTC
NA,TRBV7-3,TRBD1,TRBJ1-6,CASSSTGGRNSPLHF,TGTGCCAGCAGCTCAACAGGGGGCCGTAATTCACCCCTCCACTTT
NA,TRBV2,TRBD1,TRBJ2-5,CASSEAWPRTGGTKTQYF,TGTGCCAGCAGTGAAGCGTGGCCGAGGACAGGGGGTACTAAGACCCAGTACTTC
few,TRBV5-4,TRBD1,TRBJ1-5,CASSPTPDRGLQPQHF,TGTGCCAGCAGCCCCACCCCCGACAGGGGGCTTCAGCCCCAGCATTTT
NA,TRBV10-3,TRBD1,TRBJ2-2,CAASDRPYTGELFF,TGTGCCGCCTCGGACAGGCCTTACACCGGGGAGCTGTTTTTT
NA,TRBV18,NA,TRBJ2-7,CASSPQGINYEQYF,TGTGCCAGCTCACCACAGGGGATAAACTACGAGCAGTACTTC
NA,TRBV11-2,TRBD1,TRBJ1-1,CASSFDRAGTEAFF,TGTGCCAGCAGCTTCGACAGGGCAGGCACTGAAGCTTTCTTT